Sequencing of this T cell receptor (beta chain) was carried out in a study of OX40 agonist ivuxolimab in advanced cancers. Study-wide results and limits: Some of the nonresponding patients also showed low levels of normalized T-cell clonal expansion.

The CDR3 covers 16 residues. V lost 0 bases and J 2 bases, leaving 13 bases between the germline ends. The germline V gene has CDR1 LNHNV and CDR2 YYDKDF (reference sequence). Only in-frame clones appear in the TCRdb table, and some are missing; sequencing was by immunoSEQ multiplex PCR. Of about 38,000 clones listed, 87% are singletons. As regards this clone: Its antigen is undetermined.

This rearrangement joins TRBV15 to TRBJ1-2, with TRBD1 as a possible D gene (5 bases). The clonotype originates from an adult with an advanced solid tumor such as melanoma, head and neck, liver or kidney cancer. The sample was CD4+ or CD8+ T cells sorted from blood, taken in a trial of the OX40 agonist ivuxolimab. The CDR3 sequence is CATSRDPGRVNYGYTF. CDR3 in DNA: TGTGCCACCAGCAGAGATCCTGGCAGGGTAAACTATGGCTACACCTTC. The full variable domain, in which reference TRBV15 and TRBJ1-2 provide the parts outside the CDR3, is DAMVIQNPRYQVTQFGKPVTLSCSQTLNHNVMYWYQQKSSQAPKLLFHYYDKDFNNEADTPDNFQSRRPNTSFCFLDIRSPGLGDTAMYLCATSRDPGRVNYGYTFGSGTRLTVV.